Following are 23 T cell receptor beta chains from one sample sequenced in a study of T cell responses to AZD1222 COVID-19 vaccine. Clones were read by immunoSEQ multiplex PCR, and TCRdb kept only the in-frame ones, dropping some. The sample includes some 200,000 clones, approximately 91% of them seen just once. The sequencing here drew on peripheral blood, taken on day 0 of AZD1222 vaccination. The receptor source for this set is an adult in good health.

The sample holds one count of this clone. The chain has TRBV9 and TRBJ2-3; 10 positions agree with TRBD2. This CDR3 is 15 amino acids long. The J segment lost 2 bases and the V segment lost 4 bases, leaving 4 bases of the junction unmatched. Germline loops: CDR1 SGDLS, CDR2 YYNGEE. In nucleotides, the CDR3 is TGTGCCAGCAGCCCAAGCGGGAGGGCCACAGATACGCAGTATTTT. Its translation is CASSPSGRATDTQYF.

This clone was seen a single time. The DNA for the CDR3 is TGTGCCAGTAGTACCTCAGGAGCCTCTGGAAACACCATATATTTT. Translating gives CASSTSGASGNTIYF. The V and J genes are TRBV19 and TRBJ1-3, with D uncertain. CDR1 LNHDA and CDR2 SQIVND come from the germline V gene (reference sequence). The length of the CDR3 is 15 residues. V was trimmed by 4 bases and J by 0 bases, leaving 10 bases between them.

This clone appeared a single time. The V call is TRBV28, the J call TRBJ1-3; the D is unclear. Trimming took 2 bases from V and 0 from J, leaving 17 bases between them. CDR1 is MDHEN and CDR2 is SYDVKM in the germline V gene. The length of the CDR3 is 18 residues. CDR3: CASSLPPRTAISGNTIYF. CDR3 nucleotide sequence: TGTGCCAGCAGTTTACCCCCCCGGACGGCAATCTCTGGAAACACCATATATTTT.

V usage is TRBV7-3 and J usage is TRBJ2-1; unclear D gene. In germline, CDR1 is SGHTA, CDR2 FQGTGA. V dropped 0 bases and J dropped 2 bases, with 11 bases sitting between them. The CDR3 is made up of 16 amino acids. CDR3 bases: TGTGCCAGCAGCTTAACGCCAGCCCGTGCCTACAATGAGCAGTTCTTC. This translates into CASSLTPARAYNEQFF.

A few counts support this clone. The V and J genes are TRBV6-5 and TRBJ1-1; unclear D gene. Germline V CDR1 and CDR2: MNHEY, SVGAGI. The CDR3 contains 16 residues. V lost 2 bases and J 7 bases, leaving 20 bases between the germline ends. The CDR3 DNA reads TGTGCCAGCAGTTACCTCCAAACCGCTATGACTTATGAAGCTTTCTTT. Amino acid sequence: CASSYLQTAMTYEAFF.

V gene TRBV14 combines with J gene TRBJ1-4; D not certain. Germline V gene lookup returns CDR1 SGHDN and CDR2 FVKESK. There are 18 residues in the CDR3. V was clipped by 2 bases and J by 0 bases, with 16 bases between them. CDR3 bases: TGTGCCAGCAGCCAATACAAACTCGACGACACAACTAATGAAAAACTGTTTTTT. Residues: CASSQYKLDDTTNEKLFF.

The rearrangement links TRBV7-2 to TRBJ2-7; TRBD2 matches at 10 bases. CDR1 and CDR2 (germline): SGHTA, FQGNSA. The CDR3 is 18 residues long. V was pared by 5 bases and J by 4 bases, with 17 bases of the junction left unmatched. CDR3 sequence (DNA): TGTGCCAGCAGCCCAGGGAGTAGCGGGGGGCCCCTAGTTTACGAGCAGTACTTC. It codes for CASSPGSSGGPLVYEQYF.

The J gene is TRBJ2-3, the V gene TRBV19; D tentatively reads TRBD1 or TRBD2 (6 bases each). The length of the CDR3 is 16 residues. Germline CDR1 LNHDA, CDR2 SQIVND (reference sequence). Trimming left V 4 bases short and J 4 bases short, with 18 bases between. For the CDR3, the DNA is TGTGCCAGTAGTAGGAGGGGGACATTAGGCGCAGATACGCAGTATTTT. Protein product: CASSRRGTLGADTQYF.

This clone was counted once. V is TRBV20-1 and J is TRBJ2-3; D call uncertain. The CDR3 spans 14 residues. Germline CDR1 and CDR2: DFQATT and SNEGSKA (reference sequence). Trimming removed 3 bases at V and 3 bases at J, with 13 bases between. The CDR3 sequence: CSASVPGSTDTQYF. The CDR3 DNA follows: TGCAGTGCTAGTGTTCCGGGTTCGACAGATACGCAGTATTTT.

The CDR3 is CASSLLAGLPYEQYF. DNA for the CDR3: TGTGCCAGCAGCCTATTGGCAGGGCTCCCCTACGAGCAGTACTTC. The chain carries TRBV7-3 and TRBJ2-7, with D possibly TRBD1 on 5 matching bases. This CDR3 is 15 amino acids long. V dropped 5 bases and J dropped 2 bases, with 16 bases sitting between them. Germline V gene data show CDR1 as SGHTA and CDR2 as FQGTGA.

This clone showed up just once. The chain employs TRBV10-3 and TRBJ1-2, with 8 positions matching TRBD1. CDR3 length: 16 residues. Germline CDR1 reads ENHRY; CDR2 reads SYGVKD. The J segment lost 4 bases and the V segment lost 0 bases, leaving 7 bases of the junction unmatched. Here the CDR3 reads CAISESPGQATYGYTF. In DNA form, the CDR3 reads TGTGCCATCAGTGAGTCTCCGGGACAGGCGACCTATGGCTACACCTTC.

The chain combines TRBV10-1 with TRBJ2-7; 10 nucleotides match TRBD2. With 0 bases clipped from V and 6 bases from J, the junction kept 2 bases outside the gene matches. The CDR3 is made up of 14 amino acids. Looked up from germline, CDR1 is WNHNN and CDR2 is SYGVQD (reference sequence). Here the CDR3 DNA reads TGCGCCAGCAGTGAGTCCAGCGGGAGGGCCGAGCAGTACTTC. Translating it yields CASSESSGRAEQYF.

The V call is TRBV18, the J call TRBJ1-2; D possibly corresponds to TRBD1 (6 bases). V dropped 2 bases and J dropped 5 bases, with 21 bases sitting between them. The CDR3 is 17 amino acids. Per the germline V gene, CDR1 is KGHSH and CDR2 is LQKENI. In DNA form, the CDR3 reads TGTGCCAGCTCACCATCCTCGGTAGGGGGAAAACATTATGGCTACACCTTC. This encodes CASSPSSVGGKHYGYTF.

This clone occurred once. The rearrangement links TRBV4-2 to TRBJ2-1; TRBD2 matches at 8 bases. V was pared by 3 bases and J by 3 bases, with 13 bases of the junction left unmatched. The germline V gene encodes CDR1 LGHNA and CDR2 YNFKEQ. The CDR3 spans 18 residues. The CDR3 here is CASSQDPASGGLYNEQFF. For the CDR3, the DNA is TGTGCCAGCAGCCAGGACCCTGCCAGCGGGGGACTCTACAATGAGCAGTTCTTC.

The chain uses TRBV4-2 and TRBJ2-5; 9 positions agree with TRBD2. The V and J ends lost 8 bases and 5 bases, in that order; junction bases with no gene match: 12. The CDR3 consists of 15 residues. Germline loops: CDR1 LGHNA, CDR2 YNFKEQ. CDR3 sequence reads: CASSIAGALGETQYF. CDR3 nucleotide sequence: TGTGCCAGCTCTATAGCGGGGGCGCTTGGTGAGACCCAGTACTTC.

The count of this clone is one. The chain carries TRBV6-5 and TRBJ2-5; 7 bases line up with TRBD1. With V trimmed by 0 bases and J by 5 bases, 9 bases remained unmatched. The CDR3 totals 16 residues. The germline CDR1 and CDR2 sequences are MNHEY and SVGAGI. The CDR3 DNA sequence: TGTGCCAGCAGTTACTCCCAAAGGACAGGCCAGGAGACCCAGTACTTC. Protein sequence: CASSYSQRTGQETQYF.

In its sample, this clone was seen once. V gene TRBV3-1 (or the pseudogene TRBV3-2) combines with J gene TRBJ1-1, with a tentative D call TRBD1 (6 bases). The germline V gene encodes CDR1 LGHDT and CDR2 YNNKEL (reference sequence). V lost 1 base, J lost 4 bases, and 13 bases lay in between. The CDR3 covers 15 residues. The CDR3 loop reads CASSQGHREGTEAFF. The CDR3 region has the DNA TGTGCCAGCAGCCAAGGCCACAGGGAGGGCACTGAAGCTTTCTTT.

The chain recombines TRBV28 with TRBJ1-2, with 9 bases fitting TRBD1. Losses at the gene ends were 5 bases for V and 8 bases for J; bases not matched to a gene: 3. Germline assignment: CDR1 MDHEN and CDR2 SYDVKM. CDR3 size: 12 residues. CDR3 DNA: TGTGCCAGCAGTGACAGGGGGTTCGGCTACACCTTC. Translating it yields CASSDRGFGYTF.

A single count supports this clone. This sequence joins TRBV9 and TRBJ2-3; 7 bases fit TRBD2. Losses at the gene ends were 0 bases for V and 1 base for J; bases not matched to a gene: 2. Germline V gene lookup returns CDR1 SGDLS and CDR2 YYNGEE. This CDR3 is 15 amino acids long. The CDR3 coding sequence is TGTGCCAGCAGCGTAGGCGGGGGTCGCACAGATACGCAGTATTTT. It specifies CASSVGGGRTDTQYF.

This chain joins TRBV28 and TRBJ2-3, with 9 bases that match TRBD2. The V and J ends lost 5 bases and 1 base, in that order; junction bases with no gene match: 4. Germline V gene lookup returns CDR1 MDHEN and CDR2 SYDVKM. The CDR3 runs to 15 residues. CDR3 nucleotide sequence: TGTGCCAGCAGTGAAACTAGCGGGCGCACAGATACGCAGTATTTT. Protein sequence: CASSETSGRTDTQYF.

J is TRBJ1-5 and V is TRBV10-2; D unresolved. The CDR3 runs 12 residues. The V end was cut by 4 bases, the J end by 11 bases, with 12 bases between. Per germline, CDR1 WSHSY and CDR2 SAAADI. The CDR3: CASSAVAQAQHF. The CDR3 DNA follows: TGCGCCAGCAGTGCGGTGGCTCAAGCCCAGCATTTT.

The chain recombines TRBV5-4 with TRBJ1-1; possibly TRBD1 for D (6 bases). V lost 0 bases and J 0 bases, leaving 15 bases between the germline ends. The CDR3 length is 17 residues. The germline gives CDR1 SGHNT, CDR2 YYREEE (reference sequence). The CDR3, as DNA: TGTGCCAGCAGCTTGGGAGGCAGGGGTGACATGAACACTGAAGCTTTCTTT. Translated, it gives CASSLGGRGDMNTEAFF.

The chain joins TRBV19 to TRBJ2-2; TRBD1 aligns across 8 bases. Germline CDR1 is LNHDA and CDR2 is SQIVND (reference sequence). This CDR3 is built from 14 residues. V lost 8 bases to trimming and J lost 3 bases; unmatched junction nucleotides: 5. The CDR3 coding sequence is TGTGCCAGTCTGAGACAGGGGTACACCGGGGAGCTGTTTTTT. Its translation is CASLRQGYTGELFF.